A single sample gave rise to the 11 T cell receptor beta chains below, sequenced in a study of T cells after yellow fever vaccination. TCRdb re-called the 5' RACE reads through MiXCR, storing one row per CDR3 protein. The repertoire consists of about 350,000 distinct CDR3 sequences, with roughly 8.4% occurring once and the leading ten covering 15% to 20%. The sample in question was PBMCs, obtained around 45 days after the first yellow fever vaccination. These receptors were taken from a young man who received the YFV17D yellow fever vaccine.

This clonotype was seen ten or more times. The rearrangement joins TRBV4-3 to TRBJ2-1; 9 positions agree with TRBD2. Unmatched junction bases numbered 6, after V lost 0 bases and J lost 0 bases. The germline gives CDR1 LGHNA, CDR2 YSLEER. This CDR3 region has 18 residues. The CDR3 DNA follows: TGCGCCAGCAGCCAAGATGTAGCGGGGGCGAGCTCCTACAATGAGCAGTTCTTC. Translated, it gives CASSQDVAGASSYNEQFF.

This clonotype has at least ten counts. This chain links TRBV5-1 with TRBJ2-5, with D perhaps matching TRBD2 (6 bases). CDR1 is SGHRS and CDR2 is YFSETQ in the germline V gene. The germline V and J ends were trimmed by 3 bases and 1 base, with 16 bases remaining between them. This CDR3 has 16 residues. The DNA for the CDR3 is TGCGCCAGCAGCTCCGGCGGGCGGGGTTCCCAAGAGACCCAGTACTTC. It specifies CASSSGGRGSQETQYF.

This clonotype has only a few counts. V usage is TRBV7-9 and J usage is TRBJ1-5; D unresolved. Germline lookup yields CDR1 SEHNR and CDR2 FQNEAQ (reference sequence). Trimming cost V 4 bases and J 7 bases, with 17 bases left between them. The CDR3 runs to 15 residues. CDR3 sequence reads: CASSCPHGDLQPQHF. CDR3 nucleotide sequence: TGTGCCAGCAGCTGCCCCCACGGCGATTTGCAGCCCCAGCATTTT.

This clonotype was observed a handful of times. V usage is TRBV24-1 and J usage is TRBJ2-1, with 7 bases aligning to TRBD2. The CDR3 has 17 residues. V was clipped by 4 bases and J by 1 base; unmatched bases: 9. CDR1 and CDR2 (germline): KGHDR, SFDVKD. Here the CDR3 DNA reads TGTGCCACCAGTGACGGGTCTAGCGGTTTTTCCTACAATGAGCAGTTCTTC. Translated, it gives CATSDGSSGFSYNEQFF.

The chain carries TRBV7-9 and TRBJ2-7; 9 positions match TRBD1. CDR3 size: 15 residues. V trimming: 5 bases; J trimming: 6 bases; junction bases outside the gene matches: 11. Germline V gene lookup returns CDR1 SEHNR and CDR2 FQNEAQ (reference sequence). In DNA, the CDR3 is TGTGCCAGCAGCCGAAGGGGACAGGGAGCCGTCGAGCAGTACGTC. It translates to CASSRRGQGAVEQYV.

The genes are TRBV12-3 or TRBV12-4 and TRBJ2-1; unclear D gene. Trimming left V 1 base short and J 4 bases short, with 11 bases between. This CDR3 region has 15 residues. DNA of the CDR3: TGTGCCAGCAGTTTAGAGAGCCAGGTTTACAATGAGCAGTTCTTC. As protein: CASSLESQVYNEQFF.

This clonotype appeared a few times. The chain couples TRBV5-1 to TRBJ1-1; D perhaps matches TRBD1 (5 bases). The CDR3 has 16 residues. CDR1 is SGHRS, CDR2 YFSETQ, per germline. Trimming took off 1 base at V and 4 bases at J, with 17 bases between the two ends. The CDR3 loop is CASSLLTRGESTEAFF. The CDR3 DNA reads TGCGCCAGCAGCTTGTTAACGAGAGGGGAGAGCACTGAAGCTTTCTTT.

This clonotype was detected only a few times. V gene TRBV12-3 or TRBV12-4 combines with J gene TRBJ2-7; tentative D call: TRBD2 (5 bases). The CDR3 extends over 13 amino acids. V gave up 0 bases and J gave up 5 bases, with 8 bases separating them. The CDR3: CASSLARRDEQYF. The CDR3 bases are TGTGCCAGCAGTTTAGCGCGGCGGGACGAGCAGTACTTC.

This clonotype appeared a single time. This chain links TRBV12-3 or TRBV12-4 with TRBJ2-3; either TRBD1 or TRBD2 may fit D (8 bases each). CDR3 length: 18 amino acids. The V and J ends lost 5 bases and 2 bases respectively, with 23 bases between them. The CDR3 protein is CASSPIGTGGRNTDTQYF. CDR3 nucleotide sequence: TGTGCCAGCAGTCCGATTGGGACAGGCGGGAGGAACACAGATACGCAGTATTTT.

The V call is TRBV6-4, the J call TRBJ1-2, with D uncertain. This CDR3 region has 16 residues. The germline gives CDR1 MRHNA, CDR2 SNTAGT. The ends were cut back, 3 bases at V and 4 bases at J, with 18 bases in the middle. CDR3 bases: TGTGCCAGCAGTGAGACCGGTCTGGAACCCATCTATGGCTACACCTTC. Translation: CASSETGLEPIYGYTF.

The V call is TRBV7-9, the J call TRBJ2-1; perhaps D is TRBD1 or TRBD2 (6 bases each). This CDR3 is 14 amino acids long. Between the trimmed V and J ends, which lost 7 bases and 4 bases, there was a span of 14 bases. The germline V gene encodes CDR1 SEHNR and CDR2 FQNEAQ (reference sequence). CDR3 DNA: TGTGCCAGCACCCCCGGGGGCGCTTACAATGAGCAGTTCTTC. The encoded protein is CASTPGGAYNEQFF. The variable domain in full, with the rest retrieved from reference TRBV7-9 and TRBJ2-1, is DTGVSQNPRHKITKRGQNVTFRCDPISEHNRLYWYRQTLGQGPEFLTYFQNEAQLEKSRLLSDRFSAERPKGSFSTLEIQRTEQGDSAMYLCASTPGGAYNEQFFGPGTRLTVL.